These 27 T cell receptor beta chains were all obtained from the same sample, sequenced in a study of control samples from healthy donors and cancer patients. Profiling relied on immunoSEQ multiplex PCR, and the TCRdb table lists in-frame clones only, not all of them. The sample lists approximately 140,000 clones, 85% to 95% occurring once. Source material: blood. The source of these receptors is a man aged 40-50 years in good health.

J is TRBJ1-2 and V is TRBV7-3; D unclear. CDR1 is SGHTA and CDR2 is FQGTGA in the germline V gene. V lost 2 bases, J lost 1 base, and 8 bases lay in between. This CDR3 comprises 14 residues. The CDR3 DNA is TGTGCCAGCAGCTTAGCGGGGAATAACTATGGCTACACCTTC. Translation: CASSLAGNNYGYTF.

The genes are TRBV9 and TRBJ2-7; D possibly matches TRBD1 or TRBD2 (5 bases each). CDR3 size: 14 residues. Germline V gene data show CDR1 as SGDLS and CDR2 as YYNGEE. V was clipped by 2 bases and J by 1 base, with 10 bases between them. As DNA, the CDR3 is TGTGCCAGCAGCGTCCGGGACGGTTCCTACGAGCAGTACTTC. Translating gives CASSVRDGSYEQYF.

This clone was recorded only once. The chain links TRBV10-2 to TRBJ2-5; TRBD2 matches 8 bases. Germline V gene sequence: CDR1 WSHSY, CDR2 SAAADI. The CDR3 runs 14 residues. V lost 7 bases to trimming and J lost 4 bases; unmatched junction nucleotides: 8. The CDR3 region is CASTGSGNGETQYF. CDR3 coding DNA: TGCGCCAGCACTGGTAGCGGGAACGGAGAGACCCAGTACTTC.

This chain uses TRBV1 with TRBJ2-1; the table's TRBD2 call for D was not verified on the DNA. TRBV1 is tagged as a pseudogene. The CDR3 spans 15 residues. CDR3 protein: CTSSRFGGVYNEQFF. DNA for the CDR3: TGCACCAGCAGCCGCTTCGGGGGGGTGTACAATGAGCAGTTCTTC.

V and J are TRBV5-1 and TRBJ1-2, with 7 bases matching TRBD1. This CDR3 has 14 amino acids. Losses at the gene ends were 0 bases for V and 2 bases for J; bases not matched to a gene: 1. Germline-derived CDR1 and CDR2 are SGHRS and YFSETQ. The CDR3 DNA reads as TGCGCCAGCAGCTTGGTGACAGGGAACTATGGCTACACCTTC. Protein sequence: CASSLVTGNYGYTF.

This clone was picked up one time. The genes are TRBV4-3 and TRBJ2-7; 7 positions match TRBD1. Germline assignment: CDR1 LGHNA and CDR2 YSLEER. The V segment lost 2 bases and the J segment 3 bases; nucleotides outside the gene matches: 19. The CDR3 length is 19 residues. CDR3 region: CASSQTSPVRDSDIYEQYF. CDR3 in DNA: TGCGCCAGCAGCCAAACTTCCCCGGTCAGGGACAGCGATATCTACGAGCAGTACTTC.

This chain uses TRBV9 with TRBJ1-4; D may be TRBD1 (5 bases). Germline V gives CDR1 SGDLS, CDR2 YYNGEE. The CDR3 is 13 amino acids. Trimming pared 4 bases from V and 4 bases from J, leaving 8 bases between. CDR3 loop: CASSRDSNEKLFF. Written as DNA, the CDR3 is TGTGCCAGCAGCCGCGACAGTAATGAAAAACTGTTTTTT. The full variable domain, completed using reference TRBV9 and TRBJ1-4, is DSGVTQTPKHLITATGQRVTLRCSPRSGDLSVYWYQQSLDQGLQFLIQYYNGEERAKGNILERFSAQQFPDLHSELNLSSLELGDSALYFCASSRDSNEKLFFGSGTQLSVL.

This rearrangement joins TRBV5-1 to TRBJ2-7; 14 bases agree with TRBD2. The germline gives CDR1 SGHRS, CDR2 YFSETQ. The trim removed 4 bases at V and 0 bases at J, leaving 12 bases unmatched. The CDR3 totals 19 residues. The DNA for the CDR3 is TGCGCCAGCAGCGGAACCGGGACTAGCGGGAGCGAAAGCTCCTACGAGCAGTACTTC. It specifies CASSGTGTSGSESSYEQYF. The full variable domain, in which reference TRBV5-1 and TRBJ2-7 provide the parts outside the CDR3, is KAGVTQTPRYLIKTRGQQVTLSCSPISGHRSVSWYQQTPGQGLQFLFEYFSETQRNKGNFPGRFSGRQFSNSRSEMNVSTLELGDSALYLCASSGTGTSGSESSYEQYFGPGTRLTVT.

This clone was recorded once. The chain joins TRBV6-5 to TRBJ2-1; 7 bases fit TRBD1. The V and J ends lost 6 bases and 0 bases, in that order; junction bases with no gene match: 2. In germline, CDR1 is MNHEY, CDR2 SVGAGI. This CDR3 has 14 residues. As DNA, the CDR3 is TGTGCCAGCAGACACAGGGGCTCCTACAATGAGCAGTTCTTC. Translation: CASRHRGSYNEQFF.

The J gene is TRBJ2-1, the V gene TRBV28, with 8 bases matching TRBD1. CDR1 and CDR2 (germline): MDHEN, SYDVKM. Losses at the gene ends were 8 bases for V and 8 bases for J; bases not matched to a gene: 5. The CDR3 length is 12 residues. The CDR3 sequence: CASGQGRDEQFF. The DNA for the CDR3 is TGTGCCAGCGGACAGGGTAGGGATGAGCAGTTCTTC. The entire variable domain, with the rest obtained from reference TRBV28 and TRBJ2-1, is as follows: DVKVTQSSRYLVKRTGEKVFLECVQDMDHENMFWYRQDPGLGLRLIYFSYDVKMKEKGDIPEGYSVSREKKERFSLILESASTNQTSMYLCASGQGRDEQFFGPGTRLTVL.

The chain combines TRBV7-9 with TRBJ1-6; 11 nucleotides agree with TRBD1. Germline CDR1 is SEHNR and CDR2 is FQNEAQ (reference sequence). This CDR3 is built from 15 residues. V was pared by 2 bases and J by 8 bases, with 2 bases of the junction left unmatched. CDR3 DNA sequence: TGTGCCAGCAGCTTATCGGGACAGGGGGATTCACCCCTCCACTTT. Residues: CASSLSGQGDSPLHF.

This chain connects TRBV9 to TRBJ2-2; the D gene is possibly TRBD1 (6 bases). The V gene lost 4 bases and the J gene lost 3 bases, with 13 bases spanning the gap. The CDR3 spans 15 residues. Germline CDR1 SGDLS, CDR2 YYNGEE. CDR3 nucleotide sequence: TGTGCCAGCAGCCCTCCGACAGGTTACACCGGGGAGCTGTTTTTT. Protein sequence: CASSPPTGYTGELFF.

The rearrangement links TRBV2 to TRBJ1-2; a possible D gene is TRBD1 (6 bases). The V end lost 1 base, the J end lost 7 bases, and 13 bases lay between the germline ends. CDR3 size: 14 residues. Looked up from germline, CDR1 is SNHLY and CDR2 is FYNNEI. CDR3 nucleotide sequence: TGTGCCAGCAGTGAAGGGGAAGGGGGAAGTGGCTACACCTTC. Protein product: CASSEGEGGSGYTF.

The chain recombines TRBV9 with TRBJ2-1; TRBD1 is a possible D gene (6 bases). Germline CDR1 SGDLS, CDR2 YYNGEE. V was clipped by 2 bases and J by 8 bases, with 17 bases between them. CDR3 length equals 15 residues. CDR3 bases: TGTGCCAGCAGCGTCCAAGGGTCAGGGGACGATGAGCAGTTCTTC. Protein product: CASSVQGSGDDEQFF.

The chain joins TRBV19 to TRBJ1-5; TRBD1 aligns across 8 bases. The CDR3 extends over 18 amino acids. Germline CDR1 is LNHDA and CDR2 is SQIVND (reference sequence). The ends lost 0 bases at V and 4 bases at J; junction bases unmatched: 11. The CDR3 sequence is CASSIDLETGAPNQPQHF. The CDR3 DNA reads as TGTGCCAGTAGTATAGATCTAGAGACAGGGGCACCAAATCAGCCCCAGCATTTT.

This chain connects TRBV10-1 to TRBJ1-2; 7 bases fit TRBD1. The trim removed 10 bases at V and 6 bases at J, leaving 11 bases unmatched. The germline CDR1 and CDR2 sequences are WNHNN and SYGVQD (reference sequence). The CDR3 loop spans 13 amino acids. CDR3 nucleotides: TGCGCCAACAGGACAGGAAGGGTCGATGGCTACACCTTC. This sequence encodes CANRTGRVDGYTF.

This sequence joins TRBV4-2 and TRBJ1-2; the D is unclear. CDR3 length: 14 amino acids. From germline, CDR1 is LGHNA and CDR2 YNFKEQ. V lost 0 bases and J lost 8, with 13 bases in between. The CDR3 loop is CASSQDSAVRGYTF. For the CDR3, the DNA is TGTGCCAGCAGCCAAGATAGCGCAGTACGGGGCTACACCTTC.

This clone was observed a handful of times. The V and J genes are TRBV6-5 and TRBJ1-6; no clear D. The CDR3 extends over 14 amino acids. CDR1 and CDR2 from the germline V gene are MNHEY and SVGAGI. Trimming took off 3 bases at V and 7 bases at J, with 10 bases between the two ends. CDR3 loop: CASSYDRKNSPLHF. As DNA, the CDR3 is TGTGCCAGCAGTTATGACCGTAAAAATTCACCCCTCCACTTT.

V and J are TRBV2 and TRBJ2-5; D is unresolved. Germline CDR1 and CDR2: SNHLY and FYNNEI. V shed 4 bases and J shed 3 bases, with 15 bases lying between them. The CDR3 is 15 residues long. The CDR3 DNA reads TGTGCCAGCAGTGGAGAAAGGATCCTAAAAGAGACCCAGTACTTC. Its translation: CASSGERILKETQYF.

The chain combines TRBV7-2 with TRBJ2-1; TRBD2 matches at 11 bases. This CDR3 has 17 amino acids. V lost 4 bases, J lost 4 bases, and 9 bases stayed unmatched. CDR1 is SGHTA and CDR2 is FQGNSA in the germline V gene. CDR3 sequence (DNA): TGTGCCAGCAGCTCCTCCGGGACTAGCGGCCCGTACAATGAGCAGTTCTTC. It codes for CASSSSGTSGPYNEQFF. Variable domain in full (rest from reference TRBV7-2 and TRBJ2-1): GAGVSQSPSNKVTEKGKDVELRCDPISGHTALYWYRQSLGQGLEFLIYFQGNSAPDKSGLPSDRFSAERTGGSVSTLTIQRTQQEDSAVYLCASSSSGTSGPYNEQFFGPGTRLTVL.

V gene TRBV6-5 combines with J gene TRBJ1-1, with D unresolved. This CDR3 contains 13 residues. CDR1 MNHEY and CDR2 SVGAGI come from the germline V gene. V was shortened by 2 bases and J by 7 bases, with 11 bases between the two germline ends. CDR3 DNA sequence: TGTGCCAGCAGTTACGGGCAGACGGGTGAAGCTTTCTTT. Amino acids: CASSYGQTGEAFF.

The chain uses TRBV14 and TRBJ1-3, with a possible D match to TRBD1 (5 bases). The germline gives CDR1 SGHDN, CDR2 FVKESK. This CDR3 has 13 residues. V was pared by 4 bases and J by 1 base, with 5 bases between. CDR3 sequence (DNA): TGTGCCAGCAGCCGGGGGTCTGGAAACACCATATATTTT. This codes for CASSRGSGNTIYF.

The chain carries TRBV9 and TRBJ2-1; 7 bases agree with TRBD2. The trim removed 0 bases at V and 6 bases at J, leaving 12 bases unmatched. CDR1 SGDLS and CDR2 YYNGEE come from the germline V gene. The CDR3 spans 17 residues. The CDR3 DNA reads TGTGCCAGCAGCGTAGACATCCCTAGCGGAAGCATCAATGAGCAGTTCTTC. Its translation is CASSVDIPSGSINEQFF.

Remarks on this clone: This specimen includes other DNA sequences encoding the same CDR3. V gene TRBV12-3 or TRBV12-4 combines with J gene TRBJ2-7, with unresolved D. This CDR3 comprises 11 residues. V was pared by 4 bases and J by 0 bases, with 1 base between. DNA for the CDR3: TGTGCCAGCAGTTCCTCCTACGAGCAGTACTTC. Protein sequence: CASSSSYEQYF.

About this clone: Other DNA variants within this sample encode the same CDR3. The rearrangement links TRBV9 to TRBJ1-2; the match to TRBD1 covers 8 bases. CDR1 is SGDLS and CDR2 is YYNGEE in the germline V gene. The V segment lost 0 bases and the J segment 5 bases; nucleotides outside the gene matches: 6. This CDR3 spans 15 amino acids. CDR3 loop: CASSVATGAGYGYTF. The CDR3 nucleotides read TGTGCCAGCAGCGTAGCGACAGGGGCAGGATATGGCTACACCTTC.

This clone was seen once. The genes are TRBV6-2 or TRBV6-3 and TRBJ1-1; perhaps TRBD1 as D (6 bases). Trimming pared 5 bases from V and 1 base from J, leaving 20 bases between. The CDR3 length is 17 residues. Germline V gene lookup returns CDR1 MNHEY and CDR2 SVGEGT. The CDR3 DNA sequence: TGTGCCAGCAGTGATGGGGGGCGGCATGTTCGGAACACTGAAGCTTTCTTT. Its protein is CASSDGGRHVRNTEAFF.

This clone was counted once. This chain joins TRBV6-1 and TRBJ2-7, with a tentative D call TRBD1 (6 bases). The ends were cut back, 2 bases at V and 2 bases at J, with 16 bases in the middle. CDR1 is MNHNS, CDR2 SASEGT, per germline. The CDR3 extends over 16 amino acids. DNA of the CDR3: TGTGCCAGCAGTGAAAGGGTTCGACAGGTCGCCTACGAGCAGTACTTC. Its protein is CASSERVRQVAYEQYF.